One and the same sample provided the 25 T cell receptor beta chains below, sequenced in a study of tumour-infiltrating T cells in Burkitt lymphoma. Assay: immunoSEQ multiplex PCR; the TCRdb copy retains only in-frame clones and omits some. In the table there are more than 2,000 clones, about two thirds of which are singletons. Material: tumor tissue. The receptors stem from a human donor with diffuse large B-cell lymphoma.

This chain connects TRBV6-1 to TRBJ2-7; the match to TRBD2 covers 8 bases. Germline assignment: CDR1 MNHNS and CDR2 SASEGT. This CDR3 region has 15 residues. V lost 6 bases, J lost 2 bases, and 9 bases stayed unmatched. Written as DNA, the CDR3 is TGTGCCAGCAGGGGGACTAGGAGTGACGCCTACGAGCAGTACTTC. Translating gives CASRGTRSDAYEQYF.

The chain couples TRBV9 to TRBJ2-7; unclear D gene. The germline CDR1 and CDR2 sequences are SGDLS and YYNGEE. The CDR3 contains 13 residues. The V and J ends lost 4 bases and 3 bases respectively, with 11 bases between them. The CDR3 spells CASSQIDRYEQYF. The CDR3 DNA reads TGTGCCAGCAGCCAAATCGACCGCTACGAGCAGTACTTC.

This clone was counted between two and nine times. The chain has TRBV10-2 and TRBJ2-1; D is uncertain. Germline-derived CDR1 and CDR2 are WSHSY and SAAADI. V was shortened by 3 bases and J by 0 bases, with 12 bases between the two germline ends. The CDR3 extends over 16 amino acids. The DNA of the CDR3 is TGCGCCAGCAGTGATTGGAAGGGTCTCTCCTACAATGAGCAGTTCTTC. Translating it yields CASSDWKGLSYNEQFF.

The chain employs TRBV11-3 and TRBJ2-7, with D perhaps given as TRBD1 or TRBD2 (5 bases each). V was clipped by 1 base and J by 9 bases, with 28 bases between them. Germline V gene lookup returns CDR1 SGHNT and CDR2 YENEEA. CDR3 length: 18 residues. DNA for the CDR3: TGTGCCAGCAGCTTAGCGGGACCTCGACAGTTGAGACCTTTTGGGCAGTACTTC. Its protein product is CASSLAGPRQLRPFGQYF.

This sequence joins TRBV14 and TRBJ1-2, with TRBD1 identical over 8 bases. The CDR3 sequence is 15 residues long. From germline, CDR1 is SGHDN and CDR2 FVKESK. V shed 3 bases, J shed 0 bases, and the junction held 3 bases outside the gene matches. The CDR3 DNA is TGTGCCAGCAGCCATGACAGGGGTTCTAACTATGGCTACACCTTC. Amino acids: CASSHDRGSNYGYTF.

CDR3 coding DNA: TGTGCCAGCAGCTTGAACCCGCCCGGGAGGGTGGAGGAAAAAGATACGCAGTATTTT. Its protein is CASSLNPPGRVEEKDTQYF. This sequence joins TRBV11-2 and TRBJ2-3; 8 bases are a match to TRBD2. The V segment lost 3 bases and the J segment 5 bases; nucleotides outside the gene matches: 19. CDR3 length: 19 residues. Per the germline V gene, CDR1 is SGHAT and CDR2 is FQNNGV.

This sequence joins TRBV19 and TRBJ1-2; maybe TRBD1 (5 bases). The germline V gene has CDR1 LNHDA and CDR2 SQIVND (reference sequence). V was pared by 5 bases and J by 8 bases, with 18 bases between. The CDR3 is 14 residues long. The CDR3 nucleotides read TGTGCCAGTAGTGCATCCGGGGACCCGGAAGGCTACACCTTC. Translating gives CASSASGDPEGYTF.

As DNA, the CDR3 is TGTGCCACCAGCAGGGGGGAAACGCGCGGGGAGCTGTTTTTT. Encoded protein: CATSRGETRGELFF. The V and J genes are TRBV15 and TRBJ2-2; D tentatively reads TRBD1 or TRBD2 (5 bases each). Germline CDR1 is LNHNV and CDR2 is YYDKDF (reference sequence). V was shortened by 3 bases and J by 7 bases, with 12 bases between the two germline ends. The CDR3 sequence is 14 residues long.

This chain links TRBV7-8 with TRBJ1-4; TRBD1 might be the D (6 bases). The length of the CDR3 is 14 residues. V shed 1 base and J shed 8 bases, with 11 bases lying between them. Germline CDR1 and CDR2: SGHVS and FQNEAQ. CDR3 in DNA: TGTGCCAGCAGCTTAGAGGGGGTAGAGGAAAAACTGTTTTTT. Amino acid sequence: CASSLEGVEEKLFF.

The V gene is TRBV2, the J gene TRBJ2-5; TRBD2 aligns across 15 bases. CDR1 and CDR2 from the germline V gene are SNHLY and FYNNEI. This CDR3 contains 17 residues. The junction had 9 bases not matched to a gene; V was cut back by 5 bases and J by 5 bases. In nucleotides, the CDR3 is TGTGCCAGCAGTAGGACTAGCGGGAGGGCCAGGTGGGAGACCCAGTACTTC. It yields the protein CASSRTSGRARWETQYF.

V is TRBV7-8 and J is TRBJ2-5; D remains ambiguous. The CDR3 covers 12 residues. The V gene lost 5 bases and the J gene lost 0 bases, with 4 bases spanning the gap. Germline lookup yields CDR1 SGHVS and CDR2 FQNEAQ. CDR3 nucleotide sequence: TGTGCCAGCAGCCCGTACCAAGAGACCCAGTACTTC. Amino acids: CASSPYQETQYF.

This clone is labeled as large (0.1 to 1%). This chain joins TRBV9 and TRBJ2-1, with a possible D match to TRBD2 (6 bases). Trimming shortened V by 4 bases and J by 8 bases, and 16 bases separated the two germline ends. Germline V gene lookup returns CDR1 SGDLS and CDR2 YYNGEE. The CDR3 covers 14 residues. The CDR3: CASSSPRREDEQFF. As DNA, the CDR3 is TGTGCCAGCAGCTCCCCCCGGAGGGAGGATGAGCAGTTCTTC.

The chain is built from TRBV11-2 and TRBJ2-7; 7 nucleotides line up with TRBD2. The J segment lost 2 bases and the V segment lost 5 bases, leaving 9 bases of the junction unmatched. CDR1 SGHAT and CDR2 FQNNGV come from the germline V gene. This CDR3 region has 15 residues. This chain's CDR3 is CASSRPGTTTYEQYF. CDR3 DNA sequence: TGTGCCAGCAGCCGACCCGGGACTACCACCTACGAGCAGTACTTC.

The chain is built from TRBV11-3 and TRBJ1-1; D not certain. The germline V gene has CDR1 SGHNT and CDR2 YENEEA. Trimming removed 1 base at V and 7 bases at J, with 10 bases between. This CDR3 region has 13 residues. CDR3 residues: CASSLGNADEAFF. CDR3 in DNA: TGTGCCAGCAGCTTAGGGAACGCAGATGAAGCTTTCTTT.

This clone has more than one count but fewer than ten. V usage is TRBV11-3 and J usage is TRBJ1-2; possibly TRBD1 for D (5 bases). Germline lookup yields CDR1 SGHNT and CDR2 YENEEA. V was clipped by 5 bases and J by 8 bases, with 15 bases between them. The CDR3 is made up of 13 amino acids. In DNA, the CDR3 is TGTGCCAGCAGCCCGGGGGATACGGGAGGCTACACCTTC. Translation: CASSPGDTGGYTF.

This clone was detected a few times. The gene calls are TRBV7-9 and TRBJ2-1; the D is unclear. CDR1 and CDR2 from the germline V gene are SEHNR and FQNEAQ (reference sequence). This CDR3 is built from 15 residues. V was pared by 5 bases and J by 5 bases, with 16 bases between. The CDR3 reads CASSRSWGGDNEQFF. DNA for the CDR3: TGTGCCAGCAGCCGCTCGTGGGGTGGAGACAATGAGCAGTTCTTC.

The gene calls are TRBV10-2 and TRBJ1-1; D unresolved. The CDR3 is 13 residues long. Per the germline V gene, CDR1 is WSHSY and CDR2 is SAAADI. V lost 2 bases and J 1 base, leaving 5 bases between the germline ends. CDR3: CASSEGENTEAFF. The DNA of the CDR3 is TGCGCCAGCAGTGAGGGGGAGAACACTGAAGCTTTCTTT.

The chain combines TRBV11-1 with TRBJ2-1, with 12 bases that match TRBD2. Looked up from germline, CDR1 is SGHAT and CDR2 is FQDESV (reference sequence). After removal of 5 bases from V and 6 bases from J, the junction contained 8 bases not matched to a gene. The CDR3 sequence is 16 residues long. DNA of the CDR3: TGTGCCAGCAGCCCACGGACTAGCGGGGTTGGCAATGAGCAGTTCTTC. Translation gives CASSPRTSGVGNEQFF.

The V and J genes are TRBV7-9 and TRBJ1-4; no clear D gene. V was cut by 5 bases and J by 3 bases, with 13 bases left in between. This CDR3 is built from 15 residues. Germline assignment: CDR1 SEHNR and CDR2 FQNEAQ (reference sequence). The CDR3 DNA reads TGTGCCAGCAGCCCTTCAAGGGATGCTAATGAAAAACTGTTTTTT. Residues: CASSPSRDANEKLFF.

Only a few counts were recorded for this clone. The chain is built from TRBV4-2 and TRBJ1-4; D gene unclear. Germline V gives CDR1 LGHNA, CDR2 YNFKEQ. V gave up 0 bases and J gave up 7 bases, with 9 bases separating them. This CDR3 is built from 14 residues. The DNA of the CDR3 is TGTGCCAGCAGCCAAGAATCCCGCGGTGAAAAACTGTTTTTT. This encodes CASSQESRGEKLFF.

This clone was counted between two and nine times. The J gene is TRBJ2-1, the V gene TRBV7-2; TRBD2 might be the D (6 bases). Germline V lookup: CDR1 SGHTA, CDR2 FQGNSA. Trimming stripped 5 bases from V and 8 bases from J, with 16 bases between. This CDR3 contains 14 residues. The CDR3 is CASSMGGMLDEQFF. The CDR3 DNA reads as TGTGCCAGCAGCATGGGGGGAATGTTAGATGAGCAGTTCTTC. The full variable domain, rest sourced from reference TRBV7-2 and TRBJ2-1, is GAGVSQSPSNKVTEKGKDVELRCDPISGHTALYWYRQSLGQGLEFLIYFQGNSAPDKSGLPSDRFSAERTGGSVSTLTIQRTQQEDSAVYLCASSMGGMLDEQFFGPGTRLTVL.

The chain combines TRBV19 with TRBJ2-1; D tentatively reads TRBD1 or TRBD2 (6 bases each). The germline CDR1 and CDR2 sequences are LNHDA and SQIVND (reference sequence). V dropped 5 bases and J dropped 4 bases, with 12 bases sitting between them. The CDR3 sequence is 14 residues long. The CDR3 sequence is CASSEGGGYNEQFF. The CDR3 DNA reads TGTGCCAGTAGTGAGGGGGGTGGATACAATGAGCAGTTCTTC.

This rearrangement joins TRBV5-1 to TRBJ2-7, with 8 bases matching TRBD1. The CDR3 spans 15 residues. V was clipped by 4 bases and J by 3 bases; unmatched bases: 9. Germline CDR1 and CDR2: SGHRS and YFSETQ. The CDR3 is CASSKDREGIYEQYF. The DNA of the CDR3 is TGCGCCAGCAGCAAGGACAGGGAAGGAATCTACGAGCAGTACTTC.

The genes are TRBV19 and TRBJ2-1; D not resolved. The V gene lost 3 bases and the J gene lost 5 bases, with 14 bases spanning the gap. This CDR3 is built from 15 residues. Germline values: CDR1 LNHDA, CDR2 SQIVND (reference sequence). Here the CDR3 reads CASSIGPLEHNEQFF. The DNA for the CDR3 is TGTGCCAGTAGTATCGGGCCCCTTGAACACAATGAGCAGTTCTTC. Based on the CDR3 plus reference TRBV19 and TRBJ2-1, the full variable domain is DGGITQSPKYLFRKEGQNVTLSCEQNLNHDAMYWYRQDPGQGLRLIYYSQIVNDFQKGDIAEGYSVSREKKESFPLTVTSAQKNPTAFYLCASSIGPLEHNEQFFGPGTRLTVL.

The rearrangement joins TRBV5-4 to TRBJ1-3; D is possibly TRBD1 (6 bases). The V gene's germline CDR1 is SGHNT and CDR2 YYREEE (reference sequence). V lost 4 bases to trimming and J lost 3 bases, with 11 bases between them. The CDR3 runs 14 residues. The DNA of the CDR3 is TGTGCCAGCAGCCGTGACAGGCATGGAAACACCATATATTTT. Translated, it gives CASSRDRHGNTIYF.